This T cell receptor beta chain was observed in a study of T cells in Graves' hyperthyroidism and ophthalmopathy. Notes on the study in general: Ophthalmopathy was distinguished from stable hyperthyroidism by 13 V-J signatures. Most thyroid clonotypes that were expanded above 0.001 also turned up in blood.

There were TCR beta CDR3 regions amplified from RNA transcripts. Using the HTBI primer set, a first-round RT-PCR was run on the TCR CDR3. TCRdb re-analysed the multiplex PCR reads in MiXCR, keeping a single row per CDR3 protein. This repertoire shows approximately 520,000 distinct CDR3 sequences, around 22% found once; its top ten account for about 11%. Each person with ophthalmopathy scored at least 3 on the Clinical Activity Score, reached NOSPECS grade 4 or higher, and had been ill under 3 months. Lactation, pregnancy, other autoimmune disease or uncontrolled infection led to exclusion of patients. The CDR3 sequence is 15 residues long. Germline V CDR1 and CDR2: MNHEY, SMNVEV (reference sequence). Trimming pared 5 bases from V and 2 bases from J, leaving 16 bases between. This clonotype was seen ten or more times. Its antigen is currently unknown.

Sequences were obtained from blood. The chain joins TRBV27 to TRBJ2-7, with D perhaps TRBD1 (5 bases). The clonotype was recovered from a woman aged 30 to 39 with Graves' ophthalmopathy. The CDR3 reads CASSKDSLSAYEQYF. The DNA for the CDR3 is TGTGCCAGCAGTAAAGACAGCCTATCCGCCTACGAGCAGTACTTC.